Sequencing of this TCR beta chain was carried out in a study of blood T cell repertoires in COVID-19. Background on the study: The origin of the acute and convalescent COVID-19 samples was the United States, Italy and Spain. The cDNA or gDNA used as material had been derived from T cells, B-cell-depleted T cells, or PBMCs.

The V gene end was trimmed by 2 bases and the J gene end by 4 bases; junction bases not matched to a gene: 1. The CDR3 contains 14 residues. The V gene's germline CDR1 is SGHRS and CDR2 YFSETQ. In the study's own analysis: How many nucleated cells were present was estimated from reference gene primer amplification. Clones were sequenced by immunoSEQ multiplex PCR, and TCRdb holds only the in-frame ones, with some missing. The DNA gave D and trimming, while V, J and clone size come from that table. The data show around 100,000 clones, roughly 92% seen once. The specimen sequenced was peripheral blood. The receptor comes from a man between 65 and 79 years old with acute or convalescent COVID-19. The chain links TRBV5-1 to TRBJ2-3, with 10 bases lining up with TRBD2. The CDR3 nucleotides read TGCGCCAGCAGCTTAGCGGGAGGGGCAGATACGCAGTATTTT. Its protein product is CASSLAGGADTQYF.